The text below deals with one T cell receptor beta chain. Antigen: not known. PCR amplification relied on 60 Vbeta primers (plus 13 Jbeta primers). The repertoire was sequenced with immunoSEQ multiplex PCR; TCRdb's copy has only in-frame clones and lacks some. Of 150,000 to 200,000 clones listed, around 80% were seen once; the top ten hold about 1.5%. The data belong to a study of cytomegalovirus exposure and HLA in healthy donors. Trimming at V came to 1 base and at J to 10 bases, leaving 3 bases not matched to a gene. The V gene's germline CDR1 is MGHRA and CDR2 YSYEKL. The CDR3 runs to 13 residues. Overall study results and limits: In a later analysis, parvovirus B19, influenza, CMV and Epstein-Barr virus appeared linked to several top co-occurrence clusters. An Asian-associated ancestry cluster reportedly showed fewer N-insertions than the approximately 670-donor mean in a later analysis.

The chain uses TRBV4-1 and TRBJ2-1; 8 positions agree with TRBD2. This receptor was obtained from a woman aged 25 to 39 in good health and CMV-seropositive. Sequencing was done on a sample of PBMCs. Written as DNA, the CDR3 is TGCGCCAGCAGCCAAGGCGGCGGGAGGGAGCAGTTCTTC. Protein: CASSQGGGREQFF.